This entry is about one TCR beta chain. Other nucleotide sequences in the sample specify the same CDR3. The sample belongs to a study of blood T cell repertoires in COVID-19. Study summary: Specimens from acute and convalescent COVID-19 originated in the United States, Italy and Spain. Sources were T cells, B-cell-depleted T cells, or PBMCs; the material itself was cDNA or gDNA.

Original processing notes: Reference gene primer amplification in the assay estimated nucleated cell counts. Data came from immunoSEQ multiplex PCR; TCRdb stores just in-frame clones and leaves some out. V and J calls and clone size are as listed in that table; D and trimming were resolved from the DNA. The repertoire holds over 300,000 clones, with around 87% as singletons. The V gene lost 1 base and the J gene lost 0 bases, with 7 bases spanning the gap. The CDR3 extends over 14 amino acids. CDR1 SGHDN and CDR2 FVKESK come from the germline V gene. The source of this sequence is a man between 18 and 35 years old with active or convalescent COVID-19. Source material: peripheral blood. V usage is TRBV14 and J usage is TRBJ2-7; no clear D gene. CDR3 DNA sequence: TGTGCCAGCAGCCAAGTAAGGAGCTCCTACGAGCAGTACTTC. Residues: CASSQVRSSYEQYF.